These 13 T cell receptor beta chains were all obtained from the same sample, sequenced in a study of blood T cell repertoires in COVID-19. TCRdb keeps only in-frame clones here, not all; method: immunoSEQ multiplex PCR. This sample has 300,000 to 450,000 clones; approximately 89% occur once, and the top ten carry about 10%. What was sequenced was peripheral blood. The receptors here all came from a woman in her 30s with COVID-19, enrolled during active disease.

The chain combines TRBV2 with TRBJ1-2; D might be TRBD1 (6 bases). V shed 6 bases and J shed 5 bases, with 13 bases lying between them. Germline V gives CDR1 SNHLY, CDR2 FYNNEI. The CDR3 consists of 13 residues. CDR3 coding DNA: TGTGCCAGCAGAGAGGACAGCTTATATGGCTACACCTTC. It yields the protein CASREDSLYGYTF.

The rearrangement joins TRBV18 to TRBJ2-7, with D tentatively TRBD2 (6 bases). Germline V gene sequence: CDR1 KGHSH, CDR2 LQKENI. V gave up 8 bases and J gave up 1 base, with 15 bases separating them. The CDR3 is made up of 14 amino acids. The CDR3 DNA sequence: TGTGCCAGCGGTACCGGGACTGCGTCCTACGAGCAGTACTTC. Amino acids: CASGTGTASYEQYF.

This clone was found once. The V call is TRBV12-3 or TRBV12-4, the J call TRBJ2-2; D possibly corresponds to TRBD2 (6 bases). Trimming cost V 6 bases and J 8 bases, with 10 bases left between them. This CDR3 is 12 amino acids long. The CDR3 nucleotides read TGTGCCAGCAGCCCGGGAGTAGGGGAGCTGTTTTTT. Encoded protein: CASSPGVGELFF.

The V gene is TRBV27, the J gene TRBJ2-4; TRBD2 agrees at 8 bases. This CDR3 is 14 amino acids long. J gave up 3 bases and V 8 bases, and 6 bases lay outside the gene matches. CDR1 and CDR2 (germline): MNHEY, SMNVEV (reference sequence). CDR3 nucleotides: TGTGCCAGCCCGGGGGGGAGTGGCAAAAACATTCAGTACTTC. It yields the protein CASPGGSGKNIQYF.

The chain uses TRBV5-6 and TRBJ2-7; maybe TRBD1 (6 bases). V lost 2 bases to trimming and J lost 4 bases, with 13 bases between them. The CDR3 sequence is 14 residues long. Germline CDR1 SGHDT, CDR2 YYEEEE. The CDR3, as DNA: TGTGCCAGCAGCTTTTTGGACAGATCGTACGAGCAGTACTTC. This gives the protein CASSFLDRSYEQYF.

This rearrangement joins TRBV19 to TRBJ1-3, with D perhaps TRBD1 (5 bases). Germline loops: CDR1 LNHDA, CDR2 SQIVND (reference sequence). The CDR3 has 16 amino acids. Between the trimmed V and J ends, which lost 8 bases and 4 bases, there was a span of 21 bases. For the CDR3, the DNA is TGTGCCAGTGGGATTTACAGGCCTTCTTTCGGAAACACCATATATTTT. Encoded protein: CASGIYRPSFGNTIYF. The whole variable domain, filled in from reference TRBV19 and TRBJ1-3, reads DGGITQSPKYLFRKEGQNVTLSCEQNLNHDAMYWYRQDPGQGLRLIYYSQIVNDFQKGDIAEGYSVSREKKESFPLTVTSAQKNPTAFYLCASGIYRPSFGNTIYFGEGSWLTVV.

The CDR3 reads CSVEDSGLVVFF. In DNA form, the CDR3 reads TGCAGCGTTGAAGATTCAGGGCTTGTTGTTTTCTTC. The V call is TRBV29-1, the J call TRBJ2-1; a possible D gene is TRBD1 (5 bases). The CDR3 totals 12 residues. Germline V lookup: CDR1 SQVTM, CDR2 ANQGSEA. Trimming cost V 0 bases and J 16 bases, with 16 bases left between them.

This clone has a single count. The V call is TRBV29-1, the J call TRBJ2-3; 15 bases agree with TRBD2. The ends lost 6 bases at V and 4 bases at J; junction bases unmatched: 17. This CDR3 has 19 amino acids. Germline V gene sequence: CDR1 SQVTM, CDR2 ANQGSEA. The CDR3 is CSVDTPLGLAGGLSDTQYF. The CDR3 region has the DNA TGCAGCGTCGATACCCCCTTGGGACTAGCGGGAGGCCTTTCAGATACGCAGTATTTT.

CDR3 amino acids: CASSPQTGSNTGELFF. The DNA of the CDR3 is TGTGCCAGTAGTCCCCAGACAGGGAGCAACACCGGGGAGCTGTTTTTT. The chain carries TRBV19 and TRBJ2-2, with TRBD1 matching 7 bases. The CDR3 extends over 16 amino acids. V dropped 5 bases and J dropped 2; count of bases not matched to a gene: 8. Germline assignment: CDR1 LNHDA and CDR2 SQIVND (reference sequence).

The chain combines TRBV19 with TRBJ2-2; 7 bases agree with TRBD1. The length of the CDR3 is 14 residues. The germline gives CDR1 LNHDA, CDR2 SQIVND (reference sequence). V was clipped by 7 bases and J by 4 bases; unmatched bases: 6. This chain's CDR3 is CASTITGATGELFF. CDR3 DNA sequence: TGTGCCAGTACCATTACAGGGGCCACCGGGGAGCTGTTTTTT.

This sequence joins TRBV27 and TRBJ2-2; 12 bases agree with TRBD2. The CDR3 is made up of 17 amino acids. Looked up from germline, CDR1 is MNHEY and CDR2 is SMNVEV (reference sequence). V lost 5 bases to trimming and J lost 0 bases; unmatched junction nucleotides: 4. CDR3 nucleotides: TGTGCCAGCAGTGGGACTAGCGGGCTTTCGAACACCGGGGAGCTGTTTTTT. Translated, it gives CASSGTSGLSNTGELFF.

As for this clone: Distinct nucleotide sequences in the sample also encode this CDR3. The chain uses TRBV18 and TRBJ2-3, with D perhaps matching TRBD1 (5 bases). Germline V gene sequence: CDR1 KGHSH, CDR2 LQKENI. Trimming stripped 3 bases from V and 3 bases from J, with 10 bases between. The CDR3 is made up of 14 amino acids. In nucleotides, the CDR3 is TGTGCCAGCTCACCGCAGGGTATTACAGATACGCAGTATTTT. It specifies CASSPQGITDTQYF.

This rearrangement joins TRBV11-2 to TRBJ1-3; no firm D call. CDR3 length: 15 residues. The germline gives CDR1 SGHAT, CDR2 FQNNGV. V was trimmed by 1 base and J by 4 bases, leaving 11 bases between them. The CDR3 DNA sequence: TGTGCCAGCAGCTTAGTTCCGGGGAGGGGAAACACCATATATTTT. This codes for CASSLVPGRGNTIYF. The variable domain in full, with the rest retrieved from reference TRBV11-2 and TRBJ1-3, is EAGVAQSPRYKIIEKRQSVAFWCNPISGHATLYWYQQILGQGPKLLIQFQNNGVVDDSQLPKDRFSAERLKGVDSTLKIQPAKLEDSAVYLCASSLVPGRGNTIYFGEGSWLTVV.